Below, 2 T cell receptor beta chains from the same sample are listed, as sequenced in a study of metastatic and nonmetastatic thyroid tumors. All patients reached thyroid surgery having received no treatment beforehand. MiXCR re-clonotyped the PCR reads for TCRdb. Of roughly 30,000 clones listed, under 30% are singletons. Sequenced input: blood. Every receptor here comes from a female donor with papillary thyroid cancer or a benign thyroid nodule (not recorded which). Some clones in this sample may be carry-over from other donors' samples.

This clone was picked up a small number of times. The CDR3 is CASSKKNSANYGYTF. The CDR3 DNA follows: TGTGCCAGTAGTAAAAAAAACAGTGCCAACTATGGCTACACCTTC. V and J are TRBV19 and TRBJ1-2; D is unresolved. The CDR3 runs to 15 residues. The V gene's germline CDR1 is LNHDA and CDR2 SQIVND (reference sequence). Trimming removed 4 bases from V and 2 bases from J, with 14 bases in between.

The chain carries TRBV20-1 and TRBJ2-2, with D possibly being TRBD2 (7 bases). Germline V CDR1 and CDR2: DFQATT, SNEGSKA (reference sequence). This CDR3 has 13 residues. Trimming removed 6 bases at V and 5 bases at J, with 13 bases between. The CDR3 region has the DNA TGCAGTGCCAAAAAGGGGGGGACCGGGGAGCTGTTTTTT. This sequence encodes CSAKKGGTGELFF.